The clone carrying this T cell receptor beta chain was found many times. The data stem from a study of T-cell reconstitution after alpha-beta-depleted transplantation in children. It was with unique molecular identifiers that the TCRbeta library was prepared. One entry per CDR3 protein, called by TCRdb with MiXCR from the PCR reads. This table has 700,000 to 950,000 distinct CDR3 sequences, less than 20% appearing once. This receptor was identified in a male patient under 18 who had a stem cell transplant for acute lymphoblastic leukemia, so the T cells may come from the graft donor. The sequences come from PBMCs, mostly from graft donor cells, collected 360 days after TCRalphabeta/CD19-depleted stem cell transplant.

This CDR3 reads CSARTRQTMNTEAFF. Written as DNA, the CDR3 is TGCAGTGCTAGAACTCGACAGACAATGAACACTGAAGCTTTCTTT. The genes are TRBV20-1 and TRBJ1-1; perhaps TRBD1 as D (5 bases). The V gene lost 2 bases and the J gene lost 0 bases, with 13 bases spanning the gap. The CDR3 sequence is 15 residues long. Germline assignment: CDR1 DFQATT and CDR2 SNEGSKA (reference sequence).